What follows are 20 T cell receptor beta chains derived from one specimen sequenced in a study of shared clonotypes between healthy human individuals. Profiling relied on immunoSEQ multiplex PCR, and the TCRdb table lists in-frame clones only, not all of them. This sample has 1,400,000 or so clones, with approximately 98.5% found just once. The sequencing sample was made of naive CD4+ T cells sorted from blood. Noted subset: CD45RA+ positively selected. Receptor source: a young man in good health.

The chain has TRBV11-3 and TRBJ2-1; TRBD2 matches 9 bases. Germline values: CDR1 SGHNT, CDR2 YENEEA. The V gene end was trimmed by 5 bases and the J gene end by 6 bases; junction bases not matched to a gene: 8. The length of the CDR3 is 15 residues. DNA for the CDR3: TGTGCCAGCAGCCGGAGCGGGCGGGAGGGCAATGAGCAGTTCTTC. Residues: CASSRSGREGNEQFF. Full variable domain (missing parts from reference TRBV11-3 and TRBJ2-1): EAGVVQSPRYKIIEKKQPVAFWCNPISGHNTLYWYLQNLGQGPELLIRYENEEAVDDSQLPKDRFSAERLKGVDSTLKIQPAELGDSAVYLCASSRSGREGNEQFFGPGTRLTVL.

The chain couples TRBV15 to TRBJ2-1; 13 positions match TRBD2. The CDR3 spans 19 residues. V trimming: 0 bases; J trimming: 0 bases; junction bases outside the gene matches: 5. CDR1 LNHNV and CDR2 YYDKDF come from the germline V gene (reference sequence). Here the CDR3 DNA reads TGTGCCACCAGCAGAGATTTGGGACTAGCGGGAAGCTCCTACAATGAGCAGTTCTTC. Translation gives CATSRDLGLAGSSYNEQFF. Combining the CDR3 with reference TRBV15 and TRBJ2-1 gives the whole variable domain DAMVIQNPRYQVTQFGKPVTLSCSQTLNHNVMYWYQQKSSQAPKLLFHYYDKDFNNEADTPDNFQSRRPNTSFCFLDIRSPGLGDTAMYLCATSRDLGLAGSSYNEQFFGPGTRLTVL.

This chain links TRBV12-5 with TRBJ1-3; the D is unclear. Trimming stripped 0 bases from V and 4 bases from J, with 13 bases between. CDR1 LGHNT and CDR2 FRNRAP come from the germline V gene. This CDR3 region has 16 residues. CDR3 bases: TGTGCTAGTGGTTTGGTACTAGGGCTGATCGGAAACACCATATATTTT. Protein sequence: CASGLVLGLIGNTIYF.

The count of this clone is one. The gene calls are TRBV15 and TRBJ2-7; D not resolved. This CDR3 has 13 residues. V lost 1 base, J lost 5 bases, and 9 bases lay in between. Germline lookup yields CDR1 LNHNV and CDR2 YYDKDF (reference sequence). In DNA, the CDR3 is TGTGCCACCAGCAGAGTCTCGGGTCACGAGCAGTACTTC. Its translation is CATSRVSGHEQYF.

The V and J genes are TRBV7-2 and TRBJ1-5; TRBD1 matches 8 bases. Germline CDR1 reads SGHTA; CDR2 reads FQGNSA. J was trimmed by 5 bases and V by 0 bases; bases with no gene match: 3. The CDR3 loop spans 15 amino acids. CDR3 region: CASSLATGVDQPQHF. In DNA form, the CDR3 reads TGTGCCAGCAGCTTAGCGACAGGGGTGGATCAGCCCCAGCATTTT.

The rearrangement uses TRBV7-2 and TRBJ2-7; 7 bases align to TRBD1. The CDR3 contains 15 residues. Germline assignment: CDR1 SGHTA and CDR2 FQGNSA. J lost 2 bases, V lost 5 bases, and 9 bases had no gene match. The DNA of the CDR3 is TGTGCCAGCAGCCCGCGACAGGGCTTCGCCTACGAGCAGTACTTC. Amino acids: CASSPRQGFAYEQYF.

This sequence joins TRBV28 and TRBJ1-2, with 7 bases that match TRBD1. Germline trimming cut 6 bases from V and 2 bases from J; bases unmatched to any gene: 3. Looked up from germline, CDR1 is MDHEN and CDR2 is SYDVKM. The CDR3 runs to 13 residues. The DNA of the CDR3 is TGTGCCAGCAGACCACAGGGGAACTATGGCTACACCTTC. Translating gives CASRPQGNYGYTF.

The chain combines TRBV4-3 with TRBJ2-1; 9 bases match TRBD2. The CDR3 runs to 16 residues. The V gene's germline CDR1 is LGHNA and CDR2 YSLEER. The V gene end was trimmed by 1 base and the J gene end by 3 bases; junction bases not matched to a gene: 4. The CDR3 DNA reads TGCGCCAGCAGCCAAGGGACTAGCGAGAGCTACAATGAGCAGTTCTTC. It codes for CASSQGTSESYNEQFF.

This clone was recorded only once. The genes are TRBV21-1 and TRBJ2-1; the table assigns TRBD2, which was not confirmed against the DNA. TRBV21-1 is designated a pseudogene. This CDR3 is built from 14 residues. CDR3 loop: CASTWEGGHNEQFF. Here the CDR3 DNA reads TGTGCCAGCACGTGGGAGGGCGGTCACAATGAGCAGTTCTTC.

The rearrangement links TRBV7-9 to TRBJ2-1, with D possibly matching TRBD2 (6 bases). The V end lost 2 bases, the J end lost 7 bases, and 21 bases lay between the germline ends. Germline V gene data show CDR1 as SEHNR and CDR2 as FQNEAQ (reference sequence). The CDR3 has 17 amino acids. The CDR3 sequence: CASSLNVKRGGRNEQFF. The CDR3 DNA follows: TGTGCCAGCAGCTTAAACGTTAAGCGTGGGGGGAGGAATGAGCAGTTCTTC.

The chain couples TRBV5-1 to TRBJ2-3, with unresolved D. CDR1 is SGHRS, CDR2 YFSETQ, per germline. This CDR3 spans 12 amino acids. V lost 1 base, J lost 5 bases, and 5 bases lay in between. The CDR3 loop reads CASSLPQDTQYF. Here the CDR3 DNA reads TGCGCCAGCAGCTTGCCGCAAGATACGCAGTATTTT.

The chain links TRBV7-2 to TRBJ1-2; 7 nucleotides match TRBD1. The V gene end was trimmed by 1 base and the J gene end by 2 bases; junction bases not matched to a gene: 10. CDR1 is SGHTA, CDR2 FQGNSA, per germline. The CDR3 contains 17 residues. The CDR3 sequence is CASSLVGRGRLNYGYTF. The CDR3, as DNA: TGTGCCAGCAGCTTAGTAGGCAGGGGGAGATTGAACTATGGCTACACCTTC.

V and J are TRBV9 and TRBJ2-1; the D is unclear. The germline V gene encodes CDR1 SGDLS and CDR2 YYNGEE. Trimming left V 2 bases short and J 5 bases short, with 14 bases between. This CDR3 comprises 15 residues. The CDR3 reads CASSVTPGPNNEQFF. As DNA, the CDR3 is TGTGCCAGCAGCGTCACTCCCGGGCCTAACAATGAGCAGTTCTTC.

Comment on this clone: Other DNA sequences in this sample translate to the same CDR3. This chain joins TRBV5-1 and TRBJ2-5; no definite D call. Germline CDR1 SGHRS, CDR2 YFSETQ. Trimming shortened V by 3 bases and J by 2 bases, and 5 bases separated the two germline ends. CDR3 size: 12 residues. CDR3 amino acids: CASSSEQETQYF. The CDR3 bases are TGCGCCAGCAGCTCCGAACAAGAGACCCAGTACTTC.

V is TRBV2 and J is TRBJ2-7, with TRBD1 as a possible D gene (6 bases). The CDR3 runs 13 residues. The germline V gene encodes CDR1 SNHLY and CDR2 FYNNEI. V was shortened by 4 bases and J by 6 bases, with 13 bases between the two germline ends. DNA of the CDR3: TGTGCCAGCAGTGTTATGAGGGGGAGCGAGCAGTACTTC. Its translation: CASSVMRGSEQYF.

As for this clone: The same CDR3 can be traced to other DNA sequences in this sample. This rearrangement joins TRBV7-9 to TRBJ2-1, with TRBD1 as a possible D gene (5 bases). The CDR3 loop spans 14 amino acids. From germline, CDR1 is SEHNR and CDR2 FQNEAQ (reference sequence). V lost 2 bases and J lost 3, with 8 bases in between. CDR3 nucleotides: TGTGCCAGCAGCTTACAGGGTATCTACAATGAGCAGTTCTTC. As protein: CASSLQGIYNEQFF. Complete variable domain (other parts from reference TRBV7-9 and TRBJ2-1): DTGVSQNPRHKITKRGQNVTFRCDPISEHNRLYWYRQTLGQGPEFLTYFQNEAQLEKSRLLSDRFSAERPKGSFSTLEIQRTEQGDSAMYLCASSLQGIYNEQFFGPGTRLTVL.

This clone appeared once. This chain links TRBV7-9 with TRBJ2-7; D is possibly TRBD1 or TRBD2 (5 bases each). The length of the CDR3 is 17 residues. Looked up from germline, CDR1 is SEHNR and CDR2 is FQNEAQ (reference sequence). V lost 5 bases and J lost 2, with 22 bases in between. CDR3 nucleotides: TGTGCCAGCAGCCGGGGAAGGCCGGGACGAACCGCCTACGAGCAGTACTTC. Its protein product is CASSRGRPGRTAYEQYF.

This chain uses TRBV11-2 with TRBJ2-2; a possible D gene is TRBD2 (5 bases). Trimming stripped 6 bases from V and 1 base from J, with 21 bases between. The CDR3 is 18 residues long. Looked up from germline, CDR1 is SGHAT and CDR2 is FQNNGV. Here the CDR3 DNA reads TGTGCCAGCAGGGTCGGCAGCGGCATCCAACAGAACACCGGGGAGCTGTTTTTT. This codes for CASRVGSGIQQNTGELFF.

The rearrangement uses TRBV19 and TRBJ1-4; 9 bases align to TRBD1. Germline lookup yields CDR1 LNHDA and CDR2 SQIVND (reference sequence). CDR3 length equals 15 residues. J was trimmed by 7 bases and V by 6 bases; bases with no gene match: 9. This chain's CDR3 is CASSTRDRVLEKLFF. CDR3 coding DNA: TGTGCCAGTAGCACCCGGGACAGGGTGCTTGAAAAACTGTTTTTT.

The chain is built from TRBV18 and TRBJ2-7; perhaps TRBD2 as D (5 bases). The CDR3 length is 14 residues. Germline CDR1 KGHSH, CDR2 LQKENI. The V end was cut by 6 bases, the J end by 7 bases, with 19 bases between. This CDR3 is CASSYGAPAGEQYF. For the CDR3, the DNA is TGTGCCAGCTCTTACGGAGCCCCGGCGGGTGAGCAGTACTTC.